This TCR beta chain is from a study of T cell responses to AZD1222 COVID-19 vaccine. Losses at the gene ends were 2 bases for V and 5 bases for J; bases not matched to a gene: 11. CDR1 is SGHTA, CDR2 FQGNSA, per germline. CDR3 size: 16 residues. Study-wide results and limits: Unmutated variant regions are reportedly the target of nearly half of TCRs that are spike-specific. There were mostly white British donors and more females than males, and clonal diversity was possibly underestimated. Repertoires were collected only later (after the peak T cell response had occurred). Elevations in Spike-specific TCR breadth and depth followed administration of two AZD1222 doses.

About this clone itself: Its antigen remains unidentified.

The table came from immunoSEQ multiplex PCR; TCRdb's copy has only in-frame clones and leaves some out. The sample holds about 150,000 clones; 80% to 95% are singletons and the top ten take around 1.2%. The sequence came from an adult who received the AZD1222 COVID-19 vaccine. The material sequenced was peripheral blood, taken 28 days after the second AZD1222 dose. The chain links TRBV7-2 to TRBJ2-5; 7 bases match TRBD2. DNA for the CDR3: TGTGCCAGCAGCTTACAGCCGGGACTACCTGAGGAGACCCAGTACTTC. This sequence encodes CASSLQPGLPEETQYF.